The clone carrying this TCR beta chain was seen more than once but under ten times. Its antigen is not identified. This specimen comes from a study of early T cells in non-severe SARS-CoV-2 infection. Study-wide context: Unsorted whole-blood RNA was sequenced in bulk, leaving chains unpaired. Findings of the study overall: Sequences matched to VDJdb favored anti-spike CD8 responses, while private and CD4 specificities were missed.

Individually, cDNA molecules had unique molecular identifiers attached to them. In TCRdb, the 5' RACE reads were re-called with MiXCR into one record per CDR3 protein. The data hold 97,000 or so distinct CDR3 sequences, with 9.5% to 12% observed a single time. The CDR3 loop spans 15 amino acids. Trimming stripped 4 bases from V and 10 bases from J, with 19 bases between. In germline, CDR1 is KGHDR, CDR2 SFDVKD. The specimen was whole blood, collected at baseline. This clonotype was sampled from an adult who was a healthcare worker with PCR-confirmed SARS-CoV-2 infection or an uninfected control (not recorded which). V and J are TRBV24-1 and TRBJ2-1; D may correspond to TRBD1 or TRBD2 (5 bases each). CDR3 residues: CATSEAGQGVREQFF. CDR3 coding DNA: TGTGCCACCAGTGAGGCAGGGCAGGGAGTTCGCGAGCAGTTCTTC.